A selection of T cell receptor beta chains follows, all from one sample in a study of cytomegalovirus exposure and HLA in healthy donors. Assay: immunoSEQ multiplex PCR; the TCRdb copy retains only in-frame clones and omits some. The sample includes about 150,000 clones, roughly 78% of them seen just once. The sequencing input was PBMCs. Receptors originate from a middle-aged man in good health and CMV-seropositive. Both conserved end residues are part of each CDR3. The D gene is left open where the match is weak. Part of the rows lack a size; the others show once, few, many or a class for expanded clones.

CDR3,DNA,D,J,size,V
CASSLARTSGEFSYGQYF,TGTGCCAGCAGCTTAGCGCGGACTAGCGGGGAGTTCTCCTACGGGCAGTACTTC,TRBD2,TRBJ2-7,.,TRBV7-9
CASRPGTGGNYGYTF,TGTGCCAGCAGGCCCGGGACAGGGGGAAACTATGGCTACACCTTC,TRBD1,TRBJ1-2,.,TRBV6-6
CASSQDRGTYEQYF,TGTGCCAGCAGCCAAGACAGGGGAACCTACGAGCAGTACTTC,.,TRBJ2-7,.,TRBV4-2
CASSPQGSYNRNNEKLFF,TGCGCCAGCAGCCCACAGGGTTCGTATAACCGAAATAATGAAAAACTGTTTTTT,.,TRBJ1-4,.,TRBV5-1
CASSPRKVQGKEREGFAGELFF,TGTGCCAGCTCACCACGGAAAGTACAGGGGAAAGAGCGGGAGGGCTTCGCCGGGGAGCTGTTTTTT,TRBD2,TRBJ2-2,.,TRBV18
CASSLASGSGANVLTF,TGTGCCAGCAGCTTAGCGTCCGGCTCTGGGGCCAACGTCCTGACTTTC,.,TRBJ2-6,.,TRBV5-6
CASSGGGSLGQPQHF,TGTGCCAGCAGTGGAGGCGGGAGCTTAGGACAGCCCCAGCATTTT,.,TRBJ1-5,.,TRBV6-1
CASSRGTSTDTQYF,TGTGCCAGTAGTAGAGGGACTAGCACAGATACGCAGTATTTT,.,TRBJ2-3,.,TRBV19
CASSGGLAGTGELFF,TGTGCCAGCAGCGGGGGGCTAGCGGGAACCGGGGAGCTGTTTTTT,TRBD2,TRBJ2-2,few,TRBV9
CASSLIGGSSYNEQFF,TGCGCCAGCAGCTTGATTGGGGGGAGCTCCTACAATGAGCAGTTCTTC,.,TRBJ2-1,.,TRBV5-1
CASSLDRGQRGYTF,TGCGCCAGCAGCTTGGACAGGGGGCAGAGGGGCTACACCTTC,TRBD1,TRBJ1-2,.,TRBV5-1
CAWSVRTKQYF,TGTGCCTGGAGTGTACGTACTAAGCAGTACTTC,.,TRBJ2-5,.,TRBV30
CAAPLGGPYEQYF,TGCGCCGCCCCACTGGGGGGGCCCTACGAGCAGTACTTC,.,TRBJ2-7,.,TRBV23-1
CASSQDREQGGRAFF,TGCGCCAGCAGCCAAGATCGGGAGCAGGGAGGTAGAGCTTTCTTT,.,TRBJ1-1,.,TRBV4-1
CASCFPGLAGALSYEQYF,TGTGCCAGCTGTTTTCCGGGACTAGCGGGAGCACTCTCCTACGAGCAGTACTTC,TRBD2,TRBJ2-7,.,TRBV18
CASSVQGIQETQYF,TGTGCCAGCAGTGTCCAGGGGATCCAAGAGACCCAGTACTTC,.,TRBJ2-5,.,TRBV2
CASSSTGTGFYEQYF,TGTGCCAGTAGTAGCACCGGGACAGGGTTCTACGAGCAGTACTTC,TRBD1,TRBJ2-7,.,TRBV19
CAISDGAGGIYGYTF,TGTGCCATCAGTGATGGGGCAGGGGGCATCTATGGCTACACCTTC,TRBD1,TRBJ1-2,.,TRBV10-3
CASSQPIHTGGSEETQYF,TGTGCCAGCAGCCAACCAATACACACCGGCGGGAGCGAAGAGACCCAGTACTTC,TRBD2,TRBJ2-5,.,TRBV7-2
CASSERRRGGGWTEAFF,TGCGCCAGCAGTGAGCGAAGACGTGGGGGCGGGTGGACTGAAGCTTTCTTT,.,TRBJ1-1,.,TRBV10-2
CASSQRGGESNQPQHF,TGCGCCAGCAGCCAACGAGGGGGCGAGAGCAATCAGCCCCAGCATTTT,TRBD1,TRBJ1-5,.,TRBV4-1
CASSLVPGSDNEQFF,TGCGCCAGCAGCTTGGTACCAGGTAGCGACAATGAGCAGTTCTTC,.,TRBJ2-1,.,TRBV5-1
CASSTTGTGNTIYF,TGTGCCAGCAGTACGACAGGGACTGGAAACACCATATATTTT,TRBD1,TRBJ1-3,.,TRBV6-5
CASSHLQGYGNTEAFF,TGTGCCAGCAGCCATCTTCAGGGATACGGCAACACTGAAGCTTTCTTT,.,TRBJ1-1,few,TRBV7-8
CASSPGTGGSGYGYTF,TGCGCCAGCAGTCCCGGGACAGGGGGCAGCGGCTATGGCTACACCTTC,TRBD1,TRBJ1-2,.,TRBV5-1
CASSPLPLAGGQSSYNEQFF,TGTGCCAGCTCACCCCTTCCTTTAGCGGGAGGACAGAGCTCCTACAATGAGCAGTTCTTC,TRBD2,TRBJ2-1,.,TRBV18
CSVKTDHSGNTIYF,TGCAGCGTTAAGACAGACCACTCTGGAAACACCATATATTTT,.,TRBJ1-3,.,TRBV29-1
CAISPGLPGNPLHF,TGTGCCATCAGTCCGGGACTCCCGGGGAACCCCCTCCACTTT,.,TRBJ1-6,.,TRBV10-3
CASSLTGGIEQYF,TGTGCCAGCAGCTTAACTGGGGGGATCGAGCAGTACTTC,.,TRBJ2-7,.,TRBV7-3
CASSLEGRAGGPGYNEQFF,TGTGCCAGCAGTTTAGAGGGGAGAGCGGGAGGGCCGGGGTACAATGAGCAGTTCTTC,TRBD2,TRBJ2-1,.,TRBV28
CASSLGGGYGYTF,TGCGCCAGCAGCTTGGGCGGGGGCTATGGCTACACCTTC,.,TRBJ1-2,.,TRBV5-1
CASSRPTGTAITEAFF,TGTGCCAGCAGCAGACCGACCGGGACAGCCATCACTGAAGCTTTCTTT,TRBD1,TRBJ1-1,once,TRBV7-6
CASTTGPGVEQYF,TGTGCCAGCACTACAGGCCCCGGAGTCGAGCAGTACTTC,.,TRBJ2-7,.,TRBV6-1
CASSAQGFYGYTF,TGTGCCAGCAGTGCACAGGGTTTCTATGGCTACACCTTC,.,TRBJ1-2,.,TRBV2
CASSKGRGQGEAFF,TGTGCCAGCAGCAAAGGAAGGGGGCAGGGTGAAGCTTTCTTT,.,TRBJ1-1,few,TRBV21-1
CAWSMPRTRRYF,TGTGCCTGGAGTATGCCGAGGACTAGGCGATATTTT,TRBD2,TRBJ2-3,.,TRBV30
CASSPSGDRGNGYTF,TGTGCCAGTAGTCCGAGTGGGGACAGGGGGAACGGCTACACCTTC,TRBD1,TRBJ1-2,.,TRBV19
CASSPGQSRETQYF,TGTGCCAGCAGTCCGGGACAGAGTCGGGAGACCCAGTACTTC,TRBD1,TRBJ2-5,.,TRBV6-1
CASSSPQGPKTEAFF,TGTGCCAGCAGTTCCCCACAGGGACCTAAGACTGAAGCTTTCTTT,.,TRBJ1-1,.,TRBV28
CASSREGQGFSGANVLTF,TGCGCCAGCAGTCGTGAGGGACAGGGCTTCTCTGGGGCCAACGTCCTGACTTTC,TRBD1,TRBJ2-6,.,TRBV5-1
CSSSLLTGYNEQFF,TGTTCCAGCAGCTTACTAACTGGCTACAATGAGCAGTTCTTC,.,TRBJ2-1,.,TRBV7-9
CASRETDIYGYTF,TGTGCCAGTAGGGAGACAGATATCTATGGCTACACCTTC,.,TRBJ1-2,.,TRBV19
CASSLGGLAGMDTQYF,TGCGCCAGCAGCTTGGGGGGACTAGCGGGAATGGATACGCAGTATTTT,TRBD2,TRBJ2-3,.,TRBV5-1
CASSQATRAEAFF,TGCGCCAGCAGCCAAGCAACGCGCGCTGAAGCTTTCTTT,.,TRBJ1-1,.,TRBV4-1
CASSFKGYDGGALEQYF,TGTGCCAGCAGTTTTAAAGGGTACGATGGAGGGGCTTTAGAGCAGTACTTC,.,TRBJ2-7,.,TRBV28
CASSPRLASDTQYF,TGTGCCAGCAGCCCCCGACTAGCTTCAGATACGCAGTATTTT,TRBD2,TRBJ2-3,.,TRBV9
CASSAGQGVGQPQHF,TGTGCCAGCAGTGCGGGACAGGGAGTCGGTCAGCCCCAGCATTTT,TRBD1,TRBJ1-5,.,TRBV6-5
CAISGLAGATDTQYF,TGTGCCATCAGTGGACTAGCGGGAGCGACAGATACGCAGTATTTT,TRBD2,TRBJ2-3,few,TRBV10-3
CASSRLGVYNEQFF,TGTGCCAGTAGTAGATTAGGGGTATACAATGAGCAGTTCTTC,.,TRBJ2-1,.,TRBV19
CASSIAPGTDISYEQYF,TGTGCCAGTAGTATTGCCCCCGGGACAGATATCTCCTACGAGCAGTACTTC,TRBD1,TRBJ2-7,.,TRBV19
CAISELSNEQFF,TGTGCCATCAGTGAGTTGTCTAATGAGCAGTTCTTC,.,TRBJ2-1,.,TRBV10-3
CASHRAGTEAFF,TGTGCCAGCCACAGGGCTGGCACTGAAGCTTTCTTT,.,TRBJ1-1,few,TRBV6-1
CASIRLRDEQYF,TGTGCCAGCATCCGCCTGCGGGACGAGCAGTACTTC,.,TRBJ2-7,few,TRBV11-3
CASSLVSEKLFF,TGTGCCAGCAGCTTGGTATCCGAAAAACTGTTTTTT,.,TRBJ1-4,.,TRBV5-6
CASSESQRLLKTQYF,TGCGCCAGCAGTGAGTCGCAGCGGTTATTAAAGACCCAGTACTTC,.,TRBJ2-5,.,TRBV10-2
CASSPEIGTGTEQYF,TGTGCCAGTAGTCCGGAAATTGGGACAGGAACCGAGCAGTACTTC,TRBD1,TRBJ2-7,.,TRBV19
CASSLDPGDSTDTQYF,TGCGCCAGCAGCCTGGACCCGGGGGATAGCACAGATACGCAGTATTTT,.,TRBJ2-3,.,TRBV5-1